The 10 T cell receptor beta chains below all came from one sample that was sequenced in a study of cytomegalovirus exposure and HLA in healthy donors. Primers included in the PCR were 60 Vbeta and 13 Jbeta primers. Sequencing was performed with immunoSEQ multiplex PCR; in TCRdb, only in-frame clones are kept and a portion is missing. The sample holds 120,000 or so clones, around 66% seen once. Material: PBMCs. Source of these receptors: a man between 18 and 29 years old in good health and CMV-seronegative.

The rearrangement links TRBV15 to TRBJ2-5; D call uncertain. V lost 1 base and J lost 5, with 11 bases in between. The CDR3 contains 14 residues. Germline assignment: CDR1 LNHNV and CDR2 YYDKDF (reference sequence). The CDR3 region has the DNA TGTGCCACCAGCAGAGCTGAGGATGGCGAGACCCAGTACTTC. Translating it yields CATSRAEDGETQYF.

This chain uses TRBV19 with TRBJ2-1; 13 bases are a match to TRBD2. V lost 5 bases, J lost 9 bases, and 7 bases stayed unmatched. The CDR3 is 15 amino acids. Germline CDR1 reads LNHDA; CDR2 reads SQIVND (reference sequence). The CDR3 nucleotides read TGTGCCAGTAGTCCTGGGACTAGCGGGGTCCGTGAGCAGTTCTTC. Encoded protein: CASSPGTSGVREQFF. The complete variable domain, with remaining parts taken from reference TRBV19 and TRBJ2-1, reads DGGITQSPKYLFRKEGQNVTLSCEQNLNHDAMYWYRQDPGQGLRLIYYSQIVNDFQKGDIAEGYSVSREKKESFPLTVTSAQKNPTAFYLCASSPGTSGVREQFFGPGTRLTVL.

The J gene is TRBJ1-2, the V gene TRBV9, with D possibly being TRBD1 (5 bases). The CDR3 totals 12 residues. Between the trimmed V and J ends, which lost 2 bases and 8 bases, there was a span of 10 bases. Germline assignment: CDR1 SGDLS and CDR2 YYNGEE. In DNA, the CDR3 is TGTGCCAGCAGCGTGAAGGGGCGCGGCTACACCTTC. Translation: CASSVKGRGYTF.

The CDR3 loop reads CASSLGGAPLDTQYF. The CDR3 nucleotides read TGTGCCAGCAGCTTAGGAGGGGCCCCTTTGGATACGCAGTATTTT. This rearrangement joins TRBV7-3 to TRBJ2-3; a weak D match, TRBD2 (6 bases). Germline CDR1 SGHTA, CDR2 FQGTGA. V lost 2 bases and J 6 bases, leaving 15 bases between the germline ends. CDR3 length equals 15 residues.

V is TRBV9 and J is TRBJ2-7; 9 bases fit TRBD1. The length of the CDR3 is 16 residues. The germline V gene encodes CDR1 SGDLS and CDR2 YYNGEE. With V trimmed by 0 bases and J by 0 bases, 4 bases remained unmatched. CDR3 DNA sequence: TGTGCCAGCAGCGTAGGTGACAGGGGGGCCTCCTACGAGCAGTACTTC. Its translation is CASSVGDRGASYEQYF.

V usage is TRBV5-6 and J usage is TRBJ2-5; weak D call: TRBD2 (5 bases). Germline-derived CDR1 and CDR2 are SGHDT and YYEEEE. This CDR3 has 13 residues. The V end was cut by 2 bases, the J end by 3 bases, with 8 bases between. CDR3 sequence reads: CASSFSREETQYF. The CDR3 DNA follows: TGTGCCAGCAGCTTCTCGCGGGAAGAGACCCAGTACTTC. Filled out from reference TRBV5-6 and TRBJ2-5, the complete variable domain reads DAGVTQSPTHLIKTRGQQVTLRCSPKSGHDTVSWYQQALGQGPQFIFQYYEEEERQRGNFPDRFSGHQFPNYSSELNVNALLLGDSALYLCASSFSREETQYFGPGTRLLVL.

The chain is built from TRBV6-1 and TRBJ2-1; D may be TRBD2 (5 bases). The germline CDR1 and CDR2 sequences are MNHNS and SASEGT. The CDR3 length is 15 residues. With 7 bases removed from V and 0 bases from J, the gap between germline ends came to 13 bases. Written as DNA, the CDR3 is TGTGCCAGCAATTCCGGGATAAGCTCCTACAATGAGCAGTTCTTC. This encodes CASNSGISSYNEQFF.

The chain is built from TRBV5-4 and TRBJ1-4, with D tentatively TRBD1 (6 bases). The CDR3 runs to 14 residues. The ends were cut back, 6 bases at V and 2 bases at J, with 11 bases in the middle. CDR1 is SGHNT and CDR2 is YYREEE in the germline V gene (reference sequence). The CDR3 is CASNQRGTNEKLFF. CDR3 coding DNA: TGTGCCAGCAATCAAAGGGGGACTAATGAAAAACTGTTTTTT.

The CDR3 coding sequence is TGTGCCAGCAGCTCTCGGTCCGCGAACACCGGGGAGCTGTTTTTT. Translation gives CASSSRSANTGELFF. The V call is TRBV7-7, the J call TRBJ2-2; D is unclear. CDR3 size: 15 residues. Germline V CDR1 and CDR2: SSHAT, FNYEAQ (reference sequence). V dropped 4 bases and J dropped 0 bases, with 9 bases sitting between them.

This chain links TRBV5-1 with TRBJ1-4; D gene unclear. V gave up 0 bases and J gave up 6 bases, with 12 bases separating them. The germline CDR1 and CDR2 sequences are SGHRS and YFSETQ. This CDR3 is 15 amino acids long. The CDR3 DNA reads as TGCGCCAGCAGCTTGGATACCGGGGTTCATGAAAAACTGTTTTTT. Its translation is CASSLDTGVHEKLFF. The full variable domain, rest sourced from reference TRBV5-1 and TRBJ1-4, is KAGVTQTPRYLIKTRGQQVTLSCSPISGHRSVSWYQQTPGQGLQFLFEYFSETQRNKGNFPGRFSGRQFSNSRSEMNVSTLELGDSALYLCASSLDTGVHEKLFFGSGTQLSVL.